These 5 T cell receptor beta chains were all obtained from the same sample, sequenced in a study of Ad26.COV2.S vaccination and SARS-CoV-2 variants. Assay used: immunoSEQ multiplex PCR; TCRdb lists only in-frame clones, some missing. The table records 400,000 to 450,000 clones, 80% to 95% of them present only once. This sample's treatment: about 20 received Ad26.COV2.S at low or high dose, single or two shots; about five received placebo; per-sample allocation not given. Sampling occurred on day 63 after the first vaccine or placebo injection. Sequencing used peripheral blood, obtained in a trial of Ad26.COV2.S vaccine versus placebo. The receptor set was obtained from a person aged 18-65 years who received the Ad26.COV2.S COVID-19 vaccine or a placebo.

The chain is built from TRBV29-1 and TRBJ2-7, with TRBD2 identical over 8 bases. J lost 3 bases, V lost 1 base, and 11 bases had no gene match. Germline CDR1 is SQVTM and CDR2 is ANQGSEA. This CDR3 comprises 16 residues. CDR3 protein: CSVEGGSGKLHYEQYF. The DNA for the CDR3 is TGCAGCGTTGAAGGTGGTAGCGGGAAGTTACACTACGAGCAGTACTTC.

The V call is TRBV19, the J call TRBJ2-1; 9 bases map to TRBD2. CDR3 length equals 16 residues. Germline V gene data show CDR1 as LNHDA and CDR2 as SQIVND (reference sequence). Losses at the gene ends were 2 bases for V and 7 bases for J; bases not matched to a gene: 9. The CDR3 region is CASSITRLAGMNEQFF. DNA for the CDR3: TGTGCCAGTAGTATAACCCGGCTAGCGGGAATGAATGAGCAGTTCTTC.

This chain connects TRBV4-1 to TRBJ2-7, with 7 bases identical to TRBD1. Germline CDR1 is MGHRA and CDR2 is YSYEKL. After removal of 3 bases from V and 3 bases from J, the junction contained 14 bases not matched to a gene. CDR3 length equals 17 residues. The CDR3 reads CASSQESDRRYFYEQYF. As DNA, the CDR3 is TGCGCCAGCAGCCAGGAATCGGACAGGAGATACTTCTACGAGCAGTACTTC.

The J gene is TRBJ1-6, the V gene TRBV28; the D gene is possibly TRBD1 (6 bases). Germline values: CDR1 MDHEN, CDR2 SYDVKM. The CDR3 is made up of 14 amino acids. The V gene lost 8 bases and the J gene lost 8 bases, with 16 bases spanning the gap. CDR3 DNA sequence: TGTGCCAGCCAAGGACAGTTCGGGGATTCACCCCTCCACTTT. Translating it yields CASQGQFGDSPLHF.

This chain connects TRBV28 to TRBJ2-2; 8 bases align to TRBD1. Trimming cost V 1 base and J 6 bases; bases outside gene matches: 4. Germline-derived CDR1 and CDR2 are MDHEN and SYDVKM. There are 15 residues in the CDR3. CDR3 bases: TGTGCCAGCAGTTTATCAGGGGGCCATTCCGGGGAGCTGTTTTTT. Encoded protein: CASSLSGGHSGELFF.